This T cell receptor beta chain was recovered during a study of blood T cell repertoires in COVID-19. At the level of the study: Acute and convalescent COVID-19 samples came from the United States, Italy and Spain. T cells, B-cell-depleted T cells, or PBMCs provided the cDNA or gDNA that served as material.

In the authors' methods: For nucleated cells, counts were estimated from reference gene primer amplification. Data came from immunoSEQ multiplex PCR; TCRdb stores just in-frame clones and leaves some out. V, J and clone size reflect that table, while D and trimming were determined from the DNA. The table lists some 330,000 clones, roughly 90% of them singletons, with approximately 1.8% in the top ten. Those enrolled in Seattle joined during active infection and were followed longitudinally afterward. The TCR originated in a woman aged 30 to 39 with COVID-19, enrolled during active disease. Sequencing input: peripheral blood.

In nucleotides, the CDR3 is TGTGCCAGCACGGGACAGCGATATTCACCCCTCCACTTT. This sequence encodes CASTGQRYSPLHF. The genes are TRBV11-1 and TRBJ1-6; 7 bases agree with TRBD1. Germline loops: CDR1 SGHAT, CDR2 FQDESV (reference sequence). J gave up 8 bases and V 7 bases, and 5 bases lay outside the gene matches. The CDR3 has 13 amino acids.